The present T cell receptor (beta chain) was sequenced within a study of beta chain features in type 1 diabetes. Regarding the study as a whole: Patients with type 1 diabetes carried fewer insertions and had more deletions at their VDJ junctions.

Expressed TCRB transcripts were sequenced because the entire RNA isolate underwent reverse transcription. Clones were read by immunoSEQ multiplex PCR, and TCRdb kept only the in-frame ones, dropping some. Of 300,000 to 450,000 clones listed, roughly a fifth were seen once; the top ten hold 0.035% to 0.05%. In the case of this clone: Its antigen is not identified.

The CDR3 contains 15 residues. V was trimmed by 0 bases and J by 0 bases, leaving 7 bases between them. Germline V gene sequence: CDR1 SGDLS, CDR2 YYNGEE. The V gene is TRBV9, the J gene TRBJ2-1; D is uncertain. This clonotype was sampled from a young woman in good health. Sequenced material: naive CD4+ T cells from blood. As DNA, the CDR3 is TGTGCCAGCAGCGTAGACCGCAGCTCCTACAATGAGCAGTTCTTC. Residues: CASSVDRSSYNEQFF.